Presented here are 27 T cell receptor beta chains from one specimen sequenced in a study of blood T cells in healthy people across ages. A J-beta primer mix and a sample-barcoded 5' primer were used in a second PCR of about 7 to 12 cycles. TCRdb fed the 5' RACE reads into MiXCR, producing one record per CDR3 protein. The sample holds about 1.4 million distinct CDR3 sequences; around 55% are singletons and the top ten take 6.5% to 8%. The sample consisted of blood. The receptors stem from a man between 18 and 35 years old in good health.

The chain combines TRBV25-1 with TRBJ1-2; D is uncertain. The CDR3 runs to 19 residues. CDR1 and CDR2 (germline): MGHDK, SYGVNS. Trimming took 1 base from V and 5 from J, leaving 26 bases between them. The CDR3 sequence: CASSELSRTGLDLFYGYTF. The CDR3, as DNA: TGTGCCAGCAGTGAATTATCACGGACTGGACTGGACCTTTTTTATGGCTACACCTTC.

The genes are TRBV2 and TRBJ2-3, with D possibly TRBD1 on 5 matching bases. V lost 6 bases and J 4 bases, leaving 17 bases between the germline ends. CDR3 size: 15 residues. Germline V gene data show CDR1 as SNHLY and CDR2 as FYNNEI. Written as DNA, the CDR3 is TGTGCCAGCAGCGCAGGGTGGGGTTCCGCAGATACGCAGTATTTT. Its translation: CASSAGWGSADTQYF. The full variable domain, rest sourced from reference TRBV2 and TRBJ2-3, is EPEVTQTPSHQVTQMGQEVILRCVPISNHLYFYWYRQILGQKVEFLVSFYNNEISEKSEIFDDQFSVERPDGSNFTLKIRSTKLEDSAMYFCASSAGWGSADTQYFGPGTRLTVL.

The rearrangement uses TRBV7-8 and TRBJ1-5; tentatively, D is TRBD1 (5 bases). The CDR3 has 15 residues. Trimming left V 1 base short and J 7 bases short, with 14 bases between. The germline V gene has CDR1 SGHVS and CDR2 FQNEAQ. DNA for the CDR3: TGTGCCAGCAGCTTAGAGGGGCAGGGCGGGCAGCCCCAGCATTTT. It yields the protein CASSLEGQGGQPQHF.

The chain links TRBV28 to TRBJ2-7, with 9 bases that match TRBD1. The CDR3 is 16 residues long. After removal of 6 bases from V and 4 bases from J, the junction contained 13 bases not matched to a gene. The germline V gene has CDR1 MDHEN and CDR2 SYDVKM. The CDR3 region has the DNA TGTGCCAGCAGCCTCACCGGACAGGGGCAGGGTTACGAGCAGTACTTC. Its protein product is CASSLTGQGQGYEQYF.

Worth noting for this clonotype: A junction boundary mismatches the germline segment, possibly from a read error. This chain connects TRBV10-3 to TRBJ2-1; 8 nucleotides match TRBD2. From germline, CDR1 is ENHRY and CDR2 SYGVKD. The CDR3 runs 15 residues. The CDR3 DNA is TGTGCCATCAGTGATTTGGCGGGAGGCCACAATGAGCGGTTCTTC. Protein: CAISDLAGGHNERFF.

The J gene is TRBJ1-1, the V gene TRBV2; a weak D match, TRBD1 (6 bases). This CDR3 comprises 17 residues. Germline-derived CDR1 and CDR2 are SNHLY and FYNNEI. Trimming stripped 11 bases from V and 3 bases from J, with 28 bases between. CDR3 sequence (DNA): TGTGCCGGATACAAAGACGGGGGGCTTATTACCCACACTGAAGCTTTCTTT. Protein sequence: CAGYKDGGLITHTEAFF.

The CDR3 is CASSSSRPTVETQYF. The CDR3 coding sequence is TGCGCCAGCAGCTCCTCTCGACCGACAGTGGAGACCCAGTACTTC. This chain uses TRBV5-1 with TRBJ2-5, with D possibly being TRBD1 (5 bases). The CDR3 spans 15 residues. V lost 3 bases and J 5 bases, leaving 17 bases between the germline ends. Germline V lookup: CDR1 SGHRS, CDR2 YFSETQ.

The chain links TRBV11-2 to TRBJ2-1; 8 bases are shared with TRBD1. Germline V CDR1 and CDR2: SGHAT, FQNNGV. This CDR3 is built from 15 residues. V dropped 4 bases and J dropped 6; count of bases not matched to a gene: 8. The CDR3 DNA is TGTGCCAGCAGCTCAGAGGACAGGGCCTTCAATGAGCAGTTCTTC. Its protein is CASSSEDRAFNEQFF.

The chain uses TRBV4-1 and TRBJ2-1; D not resolved. Trimming shortened V by 0 bases and J by 0 bases, and 6 bases separated the two germline ends. Germline CDR1 and CDR2: MGHRA and YSYEKL. CDR3 length: 15 amino acids. The CDR3 DNA follows: TGCGCCAGCAGCCAAGAGTGGGGCTCCTACAATGAGCAGTTCTTC. Translating gives CASSQEWGSYNEQFF.

The chain is built from TRBV6-6 and TRBJ2-5, with D perhaps TRBD2 (6 bases). Germline CDR1 MNHNY, CDR2 SVGAGI (reference sequence). CDR3 length: 13 amino acids. Trimming removed 8 bases from V and 11 bases from J, with 21 bases in between. The CDR3 DNA is TGTGCCAGCCATCCCGGGGGATACAATGAGCAGTACTTC. Amino acids: CASHPGGYNEQYF.

The gene calls are TRBV4-3 and TRBJ2-1; D perhaps matches TRBD2 (5 bases). Germline CDR1 reads LGHNA; CDR2 reads YSLEER. CDR3 length equals 16 residues. V dropped 2 bases and J dropped 0 bases, with 11 bases sitting between them. CDR3: CASSQSGANSYNEQFF. The CDR3 DNA follows: TGCGCCAGCAGCCAAAGCGGAGCCAACTCCTACAATGAGCAGTTCTTC.

The V gene is TRBV20-1, the J gene TRBJ1-1; D possibly corresponds to TRBD1 (5 bases). The CDR3 loop spans 15 amino acids. Germline CDR1 DFQATT, CDR2 SNEGSKA (reference sequence). With 2 bases removed from V and 0 bases from J, the gap between germline ends came to 13 bases. The CDR3 DNA sequence: TGCAGTGCTAGACCCCGACAGAGATTGAACACTGAAGCTTTCTTT. Amino acids: CSARPRQRLNTEAFF.

The CDR3 region has the DNA TGCGCCAGCAGCCCGGAGAGGACAGGGTGGGAGACCCAGTACTTC. It specifies CASSPERTGWETQYF. V is TRBV5-1 and J is TRBJ2-5, with 8 bases matching TRBD1. The CDR3 extends over 15 amino acids. Germline V gene sequence: CDR1 SGHRS, CDR2 YFSETQ. V lost 4 bases to trimming and J lost 5 bases; unmatched junction nucleotides: 10.

The sample holds a few counts of this clonotype. This sequence joins TRBV10-3 and TRBJ2-3; TRBD2 aligns across 11 bases. This CDR3 has 16 amino acids. Germline CDR1 ENHRY, CDR2 SYGVKD. The ends lost 7 bases at V and 1 base at J; junction bases unmatched: 7. This chain's CDR3 is CAIKPVAGGGTDTQYF. DNA of the CDR3: TGTGCCATCAAACCCGTAGCGGGAGGGGGCACAGATACGCAGTATTTT.

This rearrangement joins TRBV6-1 to TRBJ2-3; 8 bases line up with TRBD2. V lost 2 bases to trimming and J lost 5 bases; unmatched junction nucleotides: 3. Germline V CDR1 and CDR2: MNHNS, SASEGT. The CDR3 has 14 amino acids. This CDR3 is CASSERTSGDTQYF. The CDR3 DNA sequence: TGTGCCAGCAGTGAACGTACTAGCGGAGATACGCAGTATTTT.

The rearrangement links TRBV5-6 to TRBJ1-5; the match to TRBD1 covers 9 bases. The germline gives CDR1 SGHDT, CDR2 YYEEEE. CDR3 length equals 16 residues. J was trimmed by 3 bases and V by 1 base; bases with no gene match: 5. The CDR3 DNA sequence: TGTGCCAGCAGCTTGAGAGGGACAGGGTACAATCAGCCCCAGCATTTT. Amino acids: CASSLRGTGYNQPQHF.

The V gene is TRBV12-3 or TRBV12-4, the J gene TRBJ1-1; D not certain. This CDR3 is built from 17 residues. V was clipped by 10 bases and J by 4 bases, with 28 bases between them. Here the CDR3 reads CATRTLREWARGTEAFF. The CDR3 DNA is TGTGCCACCCGGACCCTCCGAGAATGGGCGAGAGGCACTGAAGCTTTCTTT.

This chain links TRBV4-2 with TRBJ1-1; 8 bases match TRBD1. The CDR3 is 16 amino acids. Germline assignment: CDR1 LGHNA and CDR2 YNFKEQ. With 0 bases clipped from V and 4 bases from J, the junction kept 7 bases outside the gene matches. This CDR3 is CASSQDLMGQATEAFF. The CDR3 bases are TGTGCCAGCAGCCAAGATTTGATGGGACAGGCCACTGAAGCTTTCTTT.

The rearrangement links TRBV29-1 to TRBJ2-1; D is uncertain. Germline CDR1 and CDR2: SQVTM and ANQGSEA. CDR3 length: 13 residues. V gave up 5 bases and J gave up 0 bases, with 8 bases separating them. The CDR3 region has the DNA TGCAGCGTTCGGGCTGTCTCCTACAATGAGCAGTTCTTC. It encodes CSVRAVSYNEQFF.

The rearrangement links TRBV7-2 to TRBJ2-2, with D unclear. The CDR3 is 15 amino acids. From germline, CDR1 is SGHTA and CDR2 FQGNSA. Trimming cost V 5 bases and J 6 bases, with 16 bases left between them. DNA for the CDR3: TGTGCCAGCAGCACGATTTACGGTGGGGCCGGGGAGCTGTTTTTT. Amino acid sequence: CASSTIYGGAGELFF.

This chain connects TRBV27 to TRBJ1-1; D might be TRBD1 (5 bases). V gave up 5 bases and J gave up 0 bases, with 13 bases separating them. CDR3 size: 15 residues. Germline CDR1 is MNHEY and CDR2 is SMNVEV (reference sequence). The CDR3 nucleotides are TGTGCCAGCAGTCCCCGGGAGGGGATGAACACTGAAGCTTTCTTT. It yields the protein CASSPREGMNTEAFF.

The genes are TRBV3-1 and TRBJ2-1; D remains unclear. Germline values: CDR1 LGHDT, CDR2 YNNKEL (reference sequence). V lost 2 bases and J 4 bases, leaving 9 bases between the germline ends. This CDR3 contains 14 residues. The CDR3 DNA sequence: TGTGCCAGCAGCCAAAAGGTGTTGTACAATGAGCAGTTCTTC. It codes for CASSQKVLYNEQFF.

The chain combines TRBV11-2 with TRBJ2-5; the D gene could be TRBD1 or TRBD2 (5 bases each). Trimming stripped 5 bases from V and 11 bases from J, with 21 bases between. This CDR3 has 14 amino acids. In germline, CDR1 is SGHAT, CDR2 FQNNGV. CDR3 loop: CASSRDHSYNEQYF. The DNA for the CDR3 is TGTGCCAGCAGCCGGGACCATTCCTACAATGAGCAGTACTTC. Filled out from reference TRBV11-2 and TRBJ2-5, the complete variable domain reads EAGVAQSPRYKIIEKRQSVAFWCNPISGHATLYWYQQILGQGPKLLIQFQNNGVVDDSQLPKDRFSAERLKGVDSTLKIQPAKLEDSAVYLCASSRDHSYNEQYFGPGTRLLVL.

The chain carries TRBV4-1 and TRBJ1-3, with no clear D. The CDR3 length is 18 residues. The ends were cut back, 0 bases at V and 0 bases at J, with 15 bases in the middle. CDR1 is MGHRA, CDR2 YSYEKL, per germline. CDR3 region: CASSQESRRVFSGNTIYF. The CDR3 DNA is TGCGCCAGCAGCCAAGAGAGCAGGCGGGTATTCTCTGGAAACACCATATATTTT.

CDR3 loop: CASSQVANQETQYF. The CDR3 DNA reads as TGCGCCAGCAGCCAAGTAGCCAACCAAGAGACCCAGTACTTC. The J gene is TRBJ2-5, the V gene TRBV4-1; D remains ambiguous. The germline CDR1 and CDR2 sequences are MGHRA and YSYEKL. The CDR3 sequence is 14 residues long. Trimming took 1 base from V and 0 from J, leaving 6 bases between them.

In the case of this clonotype: At one of its ends the junction is not consistent with the germline gene, which may arise from a read error. The chain carries TRBV5-1 and TRBJ2-4; 8 bases agree with TRBD1. Germline V gene lookup returns CDR1 SGHRS and CDR2 YFSETQ. This CDR3 region has 15 residues. The CDR3 nucleotides are TGCGCCTGCAGCTTGGCCGGACAGGGAAAAAACATTCAGTACTTC. Translation gives CACSLAGQGKNIQYF.

The J gene is TRBJ2-1, the V gene TRBV5-8; D is uncertain. The CDR3 consists of 14 residues. The V gene lost 1 base and the J gene lost 7 bases, with 12 bases spanning the gap. Germline V CDR1 and CDR2: SGHTS, YDEGEE. CDR3 nucleotide sequence: TGTGCCAGCAGCTTGAGGGCACTGCGAAATGAGCAGTTCTTC. It translates to CASSLRALRNEQFF.